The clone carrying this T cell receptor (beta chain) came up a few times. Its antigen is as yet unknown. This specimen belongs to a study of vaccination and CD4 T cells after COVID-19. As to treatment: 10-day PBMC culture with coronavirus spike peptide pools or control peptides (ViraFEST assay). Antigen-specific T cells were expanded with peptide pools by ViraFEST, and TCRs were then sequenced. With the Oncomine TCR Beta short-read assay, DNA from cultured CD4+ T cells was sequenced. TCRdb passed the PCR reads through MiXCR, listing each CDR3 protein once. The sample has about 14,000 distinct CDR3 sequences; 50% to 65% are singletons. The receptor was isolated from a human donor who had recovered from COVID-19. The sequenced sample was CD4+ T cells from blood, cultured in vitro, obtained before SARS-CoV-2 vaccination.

This CDR3 is CASSISERSNQPQHF. The CDR3 nucleotides are TGTGCCAGTAGTATATCTGAGAGGTCCAATCAGCCCCAGCATTTT. V is TRBV19 and J is TRBJ1-5; D is unclear. Germline V CDR1 and CDR2: LNHDA, SQIVND (reference sequence). V gave up 2 bases and J gave up 3 bases, with 11 bases separating them. The CDR3 covers 15 residues.